The 18 T cell receptor beta chains given below trace back to one sample, sequenced in a study of T cells in localized non-small cell lung cancer. Method: immunoSEQ multiplex PCR; TCRdb's copy keeps in-frame clones and lacks some. The sample contains 35,000 or so clones, about 90% of which appear only once. The input for sequencing was peripheral blood, taken before any cancer treatment. The receptors derive from a woman aged 35-75 years with stage I lung adenocarcinoma.

V gene TRBV9 combines with J gene TRBJ2-7; no reliable D call. The CDR3 runs 14 residues. The V and J ends lost 1 base and 2 bases respectively, with 10 bases between them. CDR1 and CDR2 from the germline V gene are SGDLS and YYNGEE. The CDR3 DNA follows: TGTGCCAGCAGCGTACGAGACGGGCCCTACGAGCAGTACTTC. It codes for CASSVRDGPYEQYF.

The chain links TRBV15 to TRBJ1-2; unclear D gene. Germline assignment: CDR1 LNHNV and CDR2 YYDKDF (reference sequence). CDR3 length: 13 residues. Trimming cost V 5 bases and J 8 bases, with 15 bases left between them. The CDR3 is CATSHTREDGYTF. The CDR3 DNA reads as TGTGCCACCAGCCATACAAGGGAGGACGGCTACACCTTC.

This chain links TRBV18 with TRBJ1-1, with TRBD1 matching over 8 bases. The CDR3 is 16 amino acids. Germline loops: CDR1 KGHSH, CDR2 LQKENI. V trimming: 6 bases; J trimming: 2 bases; junction bases outside the gene matches: 11. CDR3 region: CASSQDRDEINTEAFF. For the CDR3, the DNA is TGTGCCAGCTCCCAGGACAGGGACGAAATCAACACTGAAGCTTTCTTT.

The chain carries TRBV6-4 and TRBJ1-2; D is possibly TRBD1 (6 bases). The CDR3 extends over 15 amino acids. The germline gives CDR1 MRHNA, CDR2 SNTAGT. The V and J ends lost 0 bases and 4 bases respectively, with 12 bases between them. In DNA, the CDR3 is TGTGCCAGCAGTGACTCAGGGGGAACTCTCTATGGCTACACCTTC. It is translated as CASSDSGGTLYGYTF.

This chain joins TRBV6-5 and TRBJ2-7; 8 nucleotides match TRBD2. The CDR3 extends over 13 amino acids. Looked up from germline, CDR1 is MNHEY and CDR2 is SVGAGI. Trimming took 6 bases from V and 4 from J; bases not matched to a gene: 5. DNA for the CDR3: TGTGCCAGCAGAACTAGCGGACAATACGAGCAGTACTTC. It specifies CASRTSGQYEQYF.

V and J are TRBV9 and TRBJ2-7; the match to TRBD1 covers 9 bases. J gave up 8 bases and V 3 bases, and 12 bases lay outside the gene matches. The CDR3 contains 15 residues. Germline V CDR1 and CDR2: SGDLS, YYNGEE. CDR3 region: CASSDKQGAGSKQYF. The CDR3 DNA reads TGTGCCAGCAGCGATAAACAGGGGGCGGGAAGCAAGCAGTACTTC.

This clone was recorded only once. This rearrangement joins TRBV5-1 to TRBJ2-3; TRBD2 matches 14 bases. This CDR3 is built from 15 residues. The J segment lost 5 bases and the V segment lost 5 bases, leaving 4 bases of the junction unmatched. The V gene's germline CDR1 is SGHRS and CDR2 YFSETQ. This CDR3 reads CASRTGLAGGDTQYF. In DNA, the CDR3 is TGCGCCAGCAGAACCGGACTAGCGGGAGGAGATACGCAGTATTTT.

The rearrangement joins TRBV10-3 to TRBJ1-2, with 10 bases fitting TRBD1. Trimming at V came to 3 bases and at J to 3 bases, leaving 10 bases not matched to a gene. Per germline, CDR1 ENHRY and CDR2 SYGVKD. The CDR3 extends over 17 amino acids. The CDR3 sequence is CAISDASPGQGYYGYTF. In DNA, the CDR3 is TGTGCCATCAGTGACGCATCTCCGGGACAGGGGTACTATGGCTACACCTTC.

This sequence joins TRBV7-9 and TRBJ2-7; TRBD1 matches at 8 bases. J gave up 5 bases and V 5 bases, and 2 bases lay outside the gene matches. Germline V gene data show CDR1 as SEHNR and CDR2 as FQNEAQ (reference sequence). CDR3 size: 12 residues. For the CDR3, the DNA is TGTGCCAGCAGCCAGACAGGGGACGAGCAGTACTTC. Residues: CASSQTGDEQYF.

This rearrangement joins TRBV5-1 to TRBJ2-1, with D unclear. Germline V gene data show CDR1 as SGHRS and CDR2 as YFSETQ. The CDR3 length is 14 residues. With 4 bases removed from V and 0 bases from J, the gap between germline ends came to 8 bases. CDR3 sequence: CASSPQSSYNEQFF. CDR3 bases: TGCGCCAGCAGCCCACAGAGCTCCTACAATGAGCAGTTCTTC.

The chain recombines TRBV7-9 with TRBJ1-2; 9 bases are shared with TRBD1. The CDR3 runs to 16 residues. Germline lookup yields CDR1 SEHNR and CDR2 FQNEAQ (reference sequence). Trimming took 1 base from V and 3 from J; bases not matched to a gene: 6. Here the CDR3 reads CASSLGTGAFYYGYTF. In nucleotides, the CDR3 is TGTGCCAGCAGCTTAGGGACAGGGGCTTTTTACTATGGCTACACCTTC.

This chain links TRBV5-1 with TRBJ1-2; TRBD1 matches 7 bases. Germline CDR1 reads SGHRS; CDR2 reads YFSETQ. The length of the CDR3 is 13 residues. The ends lost 5 bases at V and 7 bases at J; junction bases unmatched: 8. The chain's CDR3 is CASSADRAAGYTF. CDR3 nucleotides: TGCGCCAGCAGTGCTGACAGGGCGGCTGGCTACACCTTC.

The rearrangement uses TRBV7-9 and TRBJ2-5, with D possibly matching TRBD1 (8 bases). V lost 2 bases to trimming and J lost 3 bases, with 13 bases between them. This CDR3 comprises 15 residues. CDR1 and CDR2 from the germline V gene are SEHNR and FQNEAQ (reference sequence). CDR3 bases: TGTGCCAGCAGCTTACGAACAGGGGGGGAAGAGACCCAGTACTTC. Protein product: CASSLRTGGEETQYF.

The V call is TRBV18, the J call TRBJ2-1, with D possibly being TRBD2 (6 bases). Between the trimmed V and J ends, which lost 5 bases and 4 bases, there was a span of 15 bases. This CDR3 contains 15 residues. The germline V gene encodes CDR1 KGHSH and CDR2 LQKENI. CDR3 coding DNA: TGTGCCAGCTCATCGGGGGTCCTCCGATACAATGAGCAGTTCTTC. Amino acids: CASSSGVLRYNEQFF.

This chain links TRBV6-5 with TRBJ2-5, with 11 bases that match TRBD2. CDR3 length equals 15 residues. Germline V gives CDR1 MNHEY, CDR2 SVGAGI. Losses at the gene ends were 0 bases for V and 7 bases for J; bases not matched to a gene: 4. This CDR3 is CASSYSSGRAGTQYF. The CDR3 DNA follows: TGTGCCAGCAGTTACTCTAGCGGGAGGGCCGGGACCCAGTACTTC.

The chain combines TRBV6-6 with TRBJ2-5, with 9 bases that match TRBD1. The CDR3 is made up of 14 amino acids. CDR1 and CDR2 (germline): MNHNY, SVGAGI (reference sequence). V was clipped by 5 bases and J by 5 bases; unmatched bases: 6. The CDR3 sequence is CASSKDRGGETQYF. For the CDR3, the DNA is TGTGCCAGCAGTAAGGACAGGGGTGGGGAGACCCAGTACTTC.

V and J are TRBV6-5 and TRBJ2-5, with D uncertain. The ends were cut back, 1 base at V and 5 bases at J, with 2 bases in the middle. Germline V gives CDR1 MNHEY, CDR2 SVGAGI. The CDR3 sequence is 11 residues long. The CDR3 protein is CASSYWETQYF. The CDR3 nucleotides are TGTGCCAGCAGTTACTGGGAGACCCAGTACTTC.

This chain uses TRBV19 with TRBJ2-2; D gene unclear. The CDR3 consists of 16 residues. The V end lost 0 bases, the J end lost 6 bases, and 14 bases lay between the germline ends. In germline, CDR1 is LNHDA, CDR2 SQIVND (reference sequence). CDR3 in DNA: TGTGCCAGTAGTATAGATACTTCTAAGATCTCCGGGGAGCTGTTTTTT. Its protein is CASSIDTSKISGELFF.